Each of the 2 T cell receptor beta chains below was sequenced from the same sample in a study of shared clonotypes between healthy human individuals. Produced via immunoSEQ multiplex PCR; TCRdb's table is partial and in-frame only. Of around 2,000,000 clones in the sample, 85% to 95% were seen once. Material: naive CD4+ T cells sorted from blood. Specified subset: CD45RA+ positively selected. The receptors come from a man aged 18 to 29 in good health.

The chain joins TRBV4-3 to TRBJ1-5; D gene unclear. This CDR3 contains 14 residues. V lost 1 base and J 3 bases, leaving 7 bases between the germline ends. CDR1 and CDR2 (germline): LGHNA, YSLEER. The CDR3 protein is CASSQARNNQPQHF. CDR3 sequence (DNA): TGCGCCAGCAGCCAAGCCAGGAACAATCAGCCCCAGCATTTT.

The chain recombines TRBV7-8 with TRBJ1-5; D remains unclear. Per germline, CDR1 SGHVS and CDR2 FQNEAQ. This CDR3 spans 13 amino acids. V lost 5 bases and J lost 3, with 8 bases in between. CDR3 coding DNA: TGTGCCAGCAGCCCAGATCCCAATCAGCCCCAGCATTTT. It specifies CASSPDPNQPQHF.